These T cell receptor beta chains were read from a single sample in a study of technical replicates of blood from several donors. Profiling relied on immunoSEQ multiplex PCR, and the TCRdb table lists in-frame clones only, not all of them. Seen here are 85,000 to 100,000 clones, almost 96% observed once, and the top ten hold approximately 0.23%. Sequenced input: T cells isolated from PBMCs. The receptor source for this set is a human donor in good health. Each CDR3 is given with its conserved first and last residue. The D gene is left open where the match is weak. Rows give clone size only sometimes, using once, few, many, or a class for an expanded clone.

TRBD1	.	TRBV5-4	TRBJ1-6	TGTGCCAGCAGCTTTGGGACAGTAAATTCACCCCTCCACTTT	CASSFGTVNSPLHF
TRBD1	.	TRBV5-1	TRBJ1-1	TGCGCCAGCAGTTTGGACAGGTTGAACACTGAAGCTTTCTTT	CASSLDRLNTEAFF
TRBD1	.	TRBV15	TRBJ2-7	TGTGCCACCAGCAGTACCGGGACAGTAGACGCGGCCTACGAGCAGTACTTC	CATSSTGTVDAAYEQYF
.	.	TRBV18	TRBJ2-1	TGTGCCAGCTCACCACCAACGAGGACAGACGGAGAGCAGTTCTTC	CASSPPTRTDGEQFF
TRBD1	once	TRBV18	TRBJ1-6	TGTGCCAGCTCACCTCCGGGACAGGGCCGGTCACCCCTCCACTTT	CASSPPGQGRSPLHF
.	.	TRBV6-5	TRBJ2-3	TGTGCCAGCAGTTGGAGACTAGTCACAGATACGCAGTATTTT	CASSWRLVTDTQYF
TRBD1	.	TRBV25-1	TRBJ1-5	TGTGCCAGCAGTGGAAGACAGGGAGGTCAGCCCCAGCATTTT	CASSGRQGGQPQHF
.	.	TRBV9	TRBJ2-7	TGTGCCAGCAGCGTAGGCGGCGCCCGCGCGGACGAGCAGTACTTC	CASSVGGARADEQYF
TRBD1	once	TRBV7-6	TRBJ2-7	TGTGCCAGCAGCTCCGGACAGGATCGGAACGAGCAGTACTTC	CASSSGQDRNEQYF
TRBD2	.	TRBV4-1	TRBJ2-2	TGCGCCAGCAGCCAATTACTAGCGGGAGTGACCGGGGAGCTGTTTTTT	CASSQLLAGVTGELFF
.	.	TRBV21-1	TRBJ1-5	TGTGCCAGCAGCATCCGAAGACAGGGGGCGGGCAATCAGCCCCAGCATTTT	CASSIRRQGAGNQPQHF
TRBD1	.	TRBV5-1	TRBJ2-4	TGCGCCAGCAGCCCAGGGACAGGTAACATTCAGTACTTC	CASSPGTGNIQYF
TRBD2	.	TRBV25-1	TRBJ2-1	TGTGCCAGCGAGACTAGCGCACGTTACAATGAGCAGTTCTTC	CASETSARYNEQFF
TRBD1	.	TRBV11-2	TRBJ2-7	TGTGCCAGCAGCTTACCCCCCCGGACAGGCTACGAGCAGTACTTC	CASSLPPRTGYEQYF
.	.	TRBV19	TRBJ1-5	TGTGCCAGTAAGGGGAGCAATCAGCCCCAGCATTTT	CASKGSNQPQHF
.	.	TRBV28	TRBJ2-7	TGTGCCAGCAGAAGCGAAGTCGGGTTTTCCTACGAGCAGTACTTC	CASRSEVGFSYEQYF
.	.	TRBV7-8	TRBJ2-7	TGTGCCAGCAGCTTAGTGCGGGAGCAGTACTTC	CASSLVREQYF
.	.	TRBV5-1	TRBJ1-1	TGCGCCAGCAGCTTTTCGGCGGAGGGCACTGAAGCTTTCTTT	CASSFSAEGTEAFF
TRBD2	few	TRBV5-5	TRBJ2-7	TGTGCCAGCAGCTCGGGGTTACTAGGCGGGAGTCGGTACGAGCAGTACTTC	CASSSGLLGGSRYEQYF
.	.	TRBV10-3	TRBJ1-6	TGTGCCATCAGTGAGTCGGGGGGAGATTCACCCCTCCACTTT	CAISESGGDSPLHF